These T cell receptor beta chains were read from a single sample in a study of Ad26.COV2.S vaccination and SARS-CoV-2 variants. The repertoire was sequenced with immunoSEQ multiplex PCR; TCRdb's copy has only in-frame clones and lacks some. The sample has 300,000 to 350,000 clones, 75% to 90% seen once. The input for sequencing was peripheral blood, taken in a trial of Ad26.COV2.S vaccine versus placebo. The receptors shown here come from a person between 18 and 59 years old who received the Ad26.COV2.S COVID-19 vaccine or a placebo. CDR3s include the opening cysteine and the closing phenylalanine or tryptophan. The order of the fields is V gene, clone size, D gene, J gene, CDR3 DNA, CDR3 protein. A D gene is named only where the DNA matches it firmly. Size is omitted from some rows. Given values are once, few, many or a class for expanded clones.

>TRBV9|-|TRBD2|TRBJ2-5
TGTGCCAGCAGCACTAGCGGGGGAGGACGGTACCAAGAGACCCAGTACTTC
CASSTSGGGRYQETQYF
>TRBV12-3/TRBV12-4|-|-|TRBJ2-7
TGTGCCAGCAGTAGGGCCAGGGCCTACGAGCAGTACTTC
CASSRARAYEQYF
>TRBV24-1|-|TRBD2|TRBJ2-3
TGTGCCACCAGTGATCTCCCCTCGACTAGCTTTAGCACAGATACGCAGTATTTT
CATSDLPSTSFSTDTQYF
>TRBV7-9|-|TRBD2|TRBJ2-3
TGTGCCAGCAGCGAGCGGGAGGAGGCCGATACGCAGTATTTT
CASSEREEADTQYF
>TRBV4-3|-|-|TRBJ1-4
TGCGCCAGCAGCCAAGTCTACAAGGGATGGGGTGAAAAACTGTTTTTT
CASSQVYKGWGEKLFF
>TRBV9|-|TRBD2|TRBJ2-1
TGTGCCAGCAGCGTAGCAAGGACTAGCGGGAGTGGTGAGCAGTTCTTC
CASSVARTSGSGEQFF
>TRBV10-3|-|-|TRBJ2-3
TGTGCCATCAGTGAGGCGGGGGCCTCCTCCACAGATACGCAGTATTTT
CAISEAGASSTDTQYF
>TRBV4-3|-|TRBD2|TRBJ2-7
TGCGCCAGCAGCCAAGACGCTAGCGGGAGAGGGCGGGAGCAGTACTTC
CASSQDASGRGREQYF
>TRBV7-2|-|TRBD2|TRBJ2-1
TGTGCCAGCAGCCTGCGACTAGCGGGGGTTTACAATGAGCAGTTCTTC
CASSLRLAGVYNEQFF
>TRBV14|-|TRBD2|TRBJ2-1
TGTGCCAGCAGCCAAGACGCGGGACTAGGTTACAATGAGCAGTTCTTC
CASSQDAGLGYNEQFF
>TRBV5-1|-|-|TRBJ1-4
TGCGCCAGCAGCTTGCATGATCGAAGTGAAAAACTGTTTTTT
CASSLHDRSEKLFF
>TRBV30|-|TRBD1|TRBJ2-2
TGTGCCTGGAGTTTGAAGGGGGCAACCGGGGAGCTGTTTTTT
CAWSLKGATGELFF
>TRBV3-1/TRBV3-2|-|-|TRBJ1-2
TGTGCCAGCAGCCAAGACGGTGTTAACTATGGCTACACCTTC
CASSQDGVNYGYTF
>TRBV5-6|-|-|TRBJ1-5
TGTGCCAGCAGCTTGCTGGGTAAGAACAATCAGCCCCAGCATTTT
CASSLLGKNNQPQHF
>TRBV5-6|-|TRBD1|TRBJ1-5
TGTGCCAGCAGCCAGGGGGGAGGAAATCAGCCCCAGCATTTT
CASSQGGGNQPQHF
>TRBV5-1|-|TRBD1|TRBJ1-6
TGCGCCAGCAGCCCCGGACAGGGTAATAATTCACCCCTCCACTTT
CASSPGQGNNSPLHF
>TRBV28|-|-|TRBJ2-7
TGTGCCAGCAGACCTCTTGCCGGCCAGGGTGCTTCCTACGAGCAGTACTTC
CASRPLAGQGASYEQYF
>TRBV6-2/TRBV6-3|-|TRBD1|TRBJ2-5
TGTGCCAGCAGCAAAAGACAGGGGAGTGAACAGACCCAGTACTTC
CASSKRQGSEQTQYF
>TRBV2|-|-|TRBJ2-1
TGTGCCTCGAGGGGCTCCTACAATGAGCAGTTCTTC
CASRGSYNEQFF
>TRBV4-1|-|-|TRBJ1-2
TGCGCCAGCAGCCAGATGGATCAGCGCTATGGCTACACCTTC
CASSQMDQRYGYTF
>TRBV3-1/TRBV3-2|-|-|TRBJ2-5
TGTGCCAGCAGCCAAGATGCTCGAGTTGGAGCCCAGTACTTC
CASSQDARVGAQYF
>TRBV7-9|-|TRBD2|TRBJ2-1
TGTGCCAGCAGCTTAAGGGTCCCACTAGCGGGGGCCCCAAGCAATGAGCAGTTCTTC
CASSLRVPLAGAPSNEQFF
>TRBV27|-|-|TRBJ2-7
TGTGCCAGCAGTTTAGGAACAGCCTCCTACGAGCAGTACTTC
CASSLGTASYEQYF
>TRBV7-2|once|-|TRBJ2-7
TGTGCCAGCAGCCCTAGGGTCTCCTACGAGCAGTACTTC
CASSPRVSYEQYF
>TRBV6-2/TRBV6-3|-|TRBD2|TRBJ2-3
TGTGCCAGCAGTCGACTAGCGGGAACAGATACGCAGTATTTT
CASSRLAGTDTQYF
>TRBV19|-|-|TRBJ2-7
TGTGCCAGTAGTAGACAGAACCCAGGAGAGCAGTACTTC
CASSRQNPGEQYF
>TRBV6-5|-|-|TRBJ1-2
TGTGCCAGCAGTTACCGGGCAGGGAGCGGCTACACCTTC
CASSYRAGSGYTF
>TRBV6-4|-|TRBD2|TRBJ2-3
TGTGCCAGCAGCCTTCGGGGGGGCCACGCAGATACGCAGTATTTT
CASSLRGGHADTQYF
>TRBV3-1/TRBV3-2|-|-|TRBJ1-4
TGTGCCAGCAGCCAAGAAAGAATCTCTGGGGAAAAACTGTTTTTT
CASSQERISGEKLFF
>TRBV5-6|-|TRBD2|TRBJ2-5
TGTGCCAGCAGCTTGGGACTAGCGGTGACCCAGTACTTC
CASSLGLAVTQYF
>TRBV10-3|-|-|TRBJ2-7
TGTGCCATCAGTGAGCCGGTGGAGGGATTCAACGAGCAGTACTTC
CAISEPVEGFNEQYF
>TRBV6-2/TRBV6-3|-|-|TRBJ1-1
TGTGCCAGCAGTTCTTTCGGGACGGCCCGTTCTGAAGCTTTCTTT
CASSSFGTARSEAFF
>TRBV5-5|-|-|TRBJ1-4
TGTGCCAGCAGCTTGGCCCGACAGCTAGTTGCAACTAATGAAAAACTGTTTTTT
CASSLARQLVATNEKLFF
>TRBV2|-|TRBD1|TRBJ1-3
TGTGCCTGCGGAAGGCAGGGGGTCGGAAACACCATATATTTT
CACGRQGVGNTIYF
>TRBV2|-|-|TRBJ1-1
TGTGCCAGCAGTGCCAGGCCCCTTGAAGCTTTCTTT
CASSARPLEAFF